This entry features one T cell receptor beta chain sequence. The antigen remains undetermined. This entry is derived from a study of T cells in Graves' hyperthyroidism and ophthalmopathy. Amplified TCR beta CDR3 regions came from RNA transcripts. The HTBI set primed first-round TCR CDR3 RT-PCR. MiXCR, applied by TCRdb to the multiplex PCR reads, yields one record per CDR3 protein. The sample yields 500,000 to 800,000 distinct CDR3 sequences, 45% seen once. Study observations and caveats: Model-based prediction identified ophthalmopathy a median around 6.5 months prior to its onset.

Any patient presenting with uncontrolled infection, other autoimmune disease, pregnancy or lactation was left out. The receptor was derived from an adult man with Graves' disease, either hyperthyroidism or ophthalmopathy (not recorded which). Sequencing was carried out using peripheral blood or thyroid tissue (not recorded which).

The CDR3 is CASSYGYSNQPQHF. CDR3 sequence (DNA): TGTGCCAGCAGCTACGGGTATAGCAATCAGCCCCAGCATTTT. The V call is TRBV7-2, the J call TRBJ1-5; unclear D gene. Between the trimmed V and J ends, which lost 4 bases and 0 bases, there was a span of 7 bases. The CDR3 covers 14 residues. CDR1 and CDR2 from the germline V gene are SGHTA and FQGNSA.